This T cell receptor beta chain was recovered during a study of T cell repertoires in cytomegalovirus infection. Study as a whole: Evidence of both CMV infection and a matching HLA type came from public TCR beta signatures. Study-wide findings and caveats: Frequencies of public TCR beta families were cumulated, and this identified carriers of CMV plus the relevant HLA. It was HLA-C-restricted CMV-specific TCR beta clonotypes that dominated the response ex vivo.

MiXCR, applied by TCRdb to the reads, yields one record per CDR3 protein. The sample has roughly 150,000 distinct CDR3 sequences; approximately 17% are singletons. This clonotype turned up a few times. What it binds is not known. Germline V gene lookup returns CDR1 MNHEY and CDR2 SMNVEV (reference sequence). The CDR3 extends over 16 amino acids. Trimming shortened V by 0 bases and J by 5 bases, and 16 bases separated the two germline ends. This rearrangement joins TRBV27 to TRBJ1-2; D perhaps matches TRBD1 (6 bases). The receptor was derived from a human donor in good health (CMV status not recorded). Some clones in this sample may be carry-over from other donors' samples. The sample taken for sequencing was CD8+ T cells from PBMCs. The chain's CDR3 is CASSLSVGALSYGYTF. CDR3 DNA sequence: TGTGCCAGCAGTTTATCGGTGGGGGCGCTGAGTTATGGCTACACCTTC.